The T cell receptor beta chain under discussion was sequenced for a study of T cells in Graves' hyperthyroidism and ophthalmopathy. About the study: Peripheral blood collection took place at initial diagnosis, before any treatment. Study-wide results and limits: Ophthalmopathy and stable hyperthyroidism were separated by a 13 V-J model. The model anticipated ophthalmopathy a median about six months pre-onset.

Exclusion of patients followed from uncontrolled infection, other autoimmune disease, pregnancy or lactation. Note on this clonotype: Its antigen is as yet unknown.

CDR1 and CDR2 from the germline V gene are MGHRA and YSYEKL. Trimming stripped 4 bases from V and 6 bases from J, with 12 bases between. The CDR3 contains 13 residues. Amplified regions were TCR beta CDR3 sequences from RNA transcripts. Using the HTBI primer set, a first-round RT-PCR was run on the TCR CDR3. TCRdb used MiXCR to reprocess the multiplex PCR reads, holding one entry per CDR3 protein. Among 750,000 to 950,000 distinct CDR3 sequences listed, 38% were seen once. The chain carries TRBV4-1 and TRBJ1-1; D is undetermined. Material: blood. The sequence was obtained from a man aged 18 to 35 with Graves' hyperthyroidism. The CDR3 region is CASSLGLESEAFF. The DNA for the CDR3 is TGCGCCAGCAGCCTAGGACTGGAGTCTGAAGCTTTCTTT.